A selection of T cell receptor beta chains follows, all from one sample in a study of graft-versus-host responses after intestinal transplantation. Repertoires were generated with immunoSEQ multiplex PCR, while TCRdb's copy carries only in-frame clones and drops some. The data show 77,000 or so clones, around 92% seen once. The sample was PBMCs, taken 98 days after intestinal transplantation. Receptor source: a human patient who received an intestinal transplant, so some T cells may come from the graft donor. Each CDR3 is given with its conserved first and last residue. D genes are given only for firm matches. Some rows have no size entry. The others give once, few or many, or a class for an expanded clone.

CDR3	DNA	V	size	J	D
CASSPLDSPYPPKNSPLHF	TGTGCCAGCAGCCCCCTAGACAGTCCGTACCCCCCGAAGAATTCACCCCTCCACTTT	TRBV4-2	-	TRBJ1-6	-
CASSSGGGPPTDTQYF	TGCGCCAGCAGCTCTGGTGGCGGCCCTCCGACAGATACGCAGTATTTT	TRBV5-1	once	TRBJ2-3	-
CASSSGPPGPYGYTF	TGCGCCAGCAGCTCCGGGCCCCCGGGTCCTTATGGCTACACCTTC	TRBV4-1	-	TRBJ1-2	-
CASSPGSSRQETQYF	TGTGCCAGCAGCCCCGGGAGTAGCCGCCAAGAGACCCAGTACTTC	TRBV11-1	-	TRBJ2-5	-
CASSRARGAYEQYF	TGCGCCAGCAGCCGCGCCCGGGGGGCCTACGAGCAGTACTTC	TRBV5-1	-	TRBJ2-7	TRBD2
CASSIGPDRYSNQPQHF	TGTGCCAGTAGTATAGGACCGGACAGATATAGCAATCAGCCCCAGCATTTT	TRBV19	-	TRBJ1-5	-
CASSRTSGRETQYF	TGTGCCAGCAGCCGGACTAGCGGGAGAGAGACCCAGTACTTC	TRBV6-1	-	TRBJ2-5	TRBD2
CASSFRTSGTYEQYF	TGTGCCAGCAGCTTCCGGACTAGCGGAACCTACGAGCAGTACTTC	TRBV7-6	-	TRBJ2-7	TRBD2
CATSRGSGTSSETQYF	TGTGCCACCAGCAGAGGGAGCGGCACCAGCTCAGAGACCCAGTACTTC	TRBV15	-	TRBJ2-5	-
CASSEALGPYEQYF	TGTGCCAGCAGTGAAGCCCTGGGCCCCTACGAGCAGTACTTC	TRBV25-1	-	TRBJ2-7	-
CASSVGDRDQQFF	TGTGCCAGCAGCGTAGGAGACAGGGACCAGCAGTTCTTC	TRBV9	-	TRBJ2-1	TRBD1
CASVRASGTYNEQFF	TGTGCCAGCGTTCGGGCTAGCGGGACGTACAATGAGCAGTTCTTC	TRBV7-2	once	TRBJ2-1	TRBD2
CASSWGLAGAEQYF	TGTGCCAGCAGCTGGGGACTAGCGGGGGCCGAGCAGTACTTC	TRBV4-2	once	TRBJ2-7	TRBD2
CASRAPRASTEAFF	TGTGCCAGCAGGGCCCCGAGGGCCTCCACTGAAGCTTTCTTT	TRBV6-1	-	TRBJ1-1	-
CASSLGTGLGEQYF	TGCGCCAGCAGCTTGGGGACAGGGCTGGGGGAGCAGTACTTC	TRBV5-1	-	TRBJ2-7	TRBD1
CAISESTSGRRGELFF	TGTGCCATCAGTGAGTCTACTAGCGGTCGACGGGGGGAGCTGTTTTTT	TRBV10-3	-	TRBJ2-2	TRBD2
CASSIRVDQPQHF	TGTGCCAGTAGTATTCGGGTGGATCAGCCCCAGCATTTT	TRBV19	-	TRBJ1-5	-
CASSLTDRKPSSYEQYF	TGTGCCAGCAGCTTAACGGACAGAAAACCGAGCTCCTACGAGCAGTACTTC	TRBV7-9	-	TRBJ2-7	-
CASSPGQANSPLHF	TGTGCCAGCAGCCCGGGACAGGCTAATTCACCCCTCCACTTT	TRBV5-4	-	TRBJ1-6	TRBD1
CASKRQGAVGYTF	TGTGCCAGCAAAAGACAGGGGGCGGTGGGCTACACCTTC	TRBV7-6	-	TRBJ1-2	TRBD1
CASSSTSGFTDTQYF	TGTGCCAGCAGCTCCACTAGCGGTTTCACAGATACGCAGTATTTT	TRBV5-4	-	TRBJ2-3	TRBD2
CASSFSGEQFF	TGTGCCAGCAGCTTCTCGGGTGAGCAGTTCTTC	TRBV7-9	-	TRBJ2-1	-